What follows are 12 T cell receptor beta chains derived from one specimen sequenced in a study of blood T cell repertoires in COVID-19. Profiled with immunoSEQ multiplex PCR; TCRdb holds only in-frame clones, not every one. This sample has about 120,000 clones, with 85% to 90% found just once. Material: peripheral blood. These receptor sequences come from a man aged 70 or older who had recovered from COVID-19.

This clone was seen more than once but under ten times. The rearrangement links TRBV4-3 to TRBJ1-3; 7 positions match TRBD1. This CDR3 is built from 14 residues. CDR1 is LGHNA, CDR2 YSLEER, per germline. Trimming at V came to 4 bases and at J to 2 bases, leaving 2 bases not matched to a gene. CDR3 sequence reads: CASSPDRAGNTIYF. In DNA form, the CDR3 reads TGCGCCAGCAGCCCAGACAGGGCTGGAAACACCATATATTTT.

This clone was observed at least ten times. This sequence joins TRBV28 and TRBJ2-5; 11 nucleotides line up with TRBD2. V shed 6 bases and J 2 bases; nucleotides not matched to a gene: 5. CDR1 is MDHEN, CDR2 SYDVKM, per germline. This CDR3 contains 15 residues. The CDR3 sequence: CASSPSGGLQETQYF. CDR3 coding DNA: TGTGCCAGCAGCCCTAGCGGGGGGCTACAAGAGACCCAGTACTTC.

The rearrangement links TRBV19 to TRBJ1-5; no reliable D call. V lost 2 bases to trimming and J lost 3 bases, with 14 bases between them. The CDR3 has 16 residues. Per germline, CDR1 LNHDA and CDR2 SQIVND (reference sequence). CDR3 residues: CASSIPALSLNQPQHF. The CDR3 DNA is TGTGCCAGTAGTATACCCGCACTAAGCCTCAATCAGCCCCAGCATTTT.

The chain joins TRBV7-6 to TRBJ2-1; tentative D call: TRBD2 (7 bases). The germline V and J ends were trimmed by 4 bases and 4 bases, with 17 bases remaining between them. The CDR3 loop spans 16 amino acids. Germline V lookup: CDR1 SGHVS, CDR2 FNYEAQ. CDR3 amino acids: CASSYSSGGLYNEQFF. The CDR3 region has the DNA TGTGCCAGCAGCTATTCCTCCGGGGGGCTATACAATGAGCAGTTCTTC.

The rearrangement links TRBV7-9 to TRBJ1-1; D ambiguous. CDR3 length: 15 residues. Germline loops: CDR1 SEHNR, CDR2 FQNEAQ (reference sequence). Trimming left V 1 base short and J 3 bases short, with 12 bases between. CDR3: CASSLVLSEDTEAFF. The CDR3 coding sequence is TGTGCCAGCAGCTTAGTGTTATCAGAGGACACTGAAGCTTTCTTT.

The genes are TRBV2 and TRBJ1-2; D ambiguous. Trimming pared 7 bases from V and 1 base from J, leaving 7 bases between. CDR3 length: 12 residues. The V gene's germline CDR1 is SNHLY and CDR2 FYNNEI. The CDR3 DNA is TGTGCCAGCAACGCGGGTAACTATGGCTACACCTTC. Translation: CASNAGNYGYTF.

V is TRBV5-3 and J is TRBJ2-3; 11 positions agree with TRBD2. TRBV5-3 falls under the ORF class, with uncertain function. The V segment lost 10 bases and the J segment 9 bases; nucleotides outside the gene matches: 13. The CDR3 loop spans 14 amino acids. The CDR3 protein is CAFPPLAGVGTQYF. Here the CDR3 DNA reads TGTGCCTTTCCACCACTAGCGGGAGTGGGCACGCAGTATTTT.

The chain joins TRBV27 to TRBJ2-5; TRBD2 agrees at 7 bases. Trimming at V came to 8 bases and at J to 4 bases, leaving 7 bases not matched to a gene. Germline V lookup: CDR1 MNHEY, CDR2 SMNVEV (reference sequence). CDR3 length equals 13 residues. The CDR3 nucleotides read TGTGCCAGCCGGGGAGGGAACCTAGAGACCCAGTACTTC. Translated: CASRGGNLETQYF.

CDR3 in DNA: TGTGCCAGCAGCTTAGCCAAATACACTGAAGCTTTCTTT. Translating gives CASSLAKYTEAFF. The chain couples TRBV7-2 to TRBJ1-1; D is ambiguous. Germline V gives CDR1 SGHTA, CDR2 FQGNSA. With 0 bases removed from V and 3 bases from J, the gap between germline ends came to 5 bases. The length of the CDR3 is 13 residues.

This chain uses TRBV28 with TRBJ1-1, with 10 bases aligning to TRBD1. V shed 5 bases, J shed 3 bases, and the junction held 3 bases outside the gene matches. The germline CDR1 and CDR2 sequences are MDHEN and SYDVKM. This CDR3 spans 14 amino acids. CDR3 nucleotides: TGTGCCAGCAGTCCGGGGACAGGGGACACTGAAGCTTTCTTT. Protein product: CASSPGTGDTEAFF.

This clone was detected a few times. CDR3 loop: CASSLGSTDTEAFF. The CDR3 nucleotides read TGTGCCAGCAGCTTGGGCAGTACAGACACTGAAGCTTTCTTT. The chain carries TRBV5-6 and TRBJ1-1, with D uncertain. This CDR3 has 14 residues. Trimming cost V 0 bases and J 3 bases, with 9 bases left between them. Germline V gene sequence: CDR1 SGHDT, CDR2 YYEEEE. Full variable domain (outside the CDR3, taken from reference TRBV5-6 and TRBJ1-1): DAGVTQSPTHLIKTRGQQVTLRCSPKSGHDTVSWYQQALGQGPQFIFQYYEEEERQRGNFPDRFSGHQFPNYSSELNVNALLLGDSALYLCASSLGSTDTEAFFGQGTRLTVV.

The chain is built from TRBV5-1 and TRBJ2-5; weak D call: TRBD1 (6 bases). CDR1 and CDR2 from the germline V gene are SGHRS and YFSETQ. The CDR3 extends over 14 amino acids. Trimming took 4 bases from V and 1 from J, leaving 11 bases between them. The CDR3 sequence is CASSIQGSQETQYF. CDR3 DNA sequence: TGCGCCAGCAGCATCCAGGGGTCCCAAGAGACCCAGTACTTC.